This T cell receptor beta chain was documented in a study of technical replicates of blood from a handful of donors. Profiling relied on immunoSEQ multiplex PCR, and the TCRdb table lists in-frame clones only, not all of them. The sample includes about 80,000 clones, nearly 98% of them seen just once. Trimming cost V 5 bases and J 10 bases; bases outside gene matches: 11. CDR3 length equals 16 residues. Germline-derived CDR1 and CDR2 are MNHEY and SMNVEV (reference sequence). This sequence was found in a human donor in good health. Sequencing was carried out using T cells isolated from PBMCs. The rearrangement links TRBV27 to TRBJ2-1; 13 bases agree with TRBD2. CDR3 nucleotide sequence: TGTGCCAGCAGTCAAAAAGGACTAGCGGGAGTCCGCGAGCAGTTCTTC. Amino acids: CASSQKGLAGVREQFF.